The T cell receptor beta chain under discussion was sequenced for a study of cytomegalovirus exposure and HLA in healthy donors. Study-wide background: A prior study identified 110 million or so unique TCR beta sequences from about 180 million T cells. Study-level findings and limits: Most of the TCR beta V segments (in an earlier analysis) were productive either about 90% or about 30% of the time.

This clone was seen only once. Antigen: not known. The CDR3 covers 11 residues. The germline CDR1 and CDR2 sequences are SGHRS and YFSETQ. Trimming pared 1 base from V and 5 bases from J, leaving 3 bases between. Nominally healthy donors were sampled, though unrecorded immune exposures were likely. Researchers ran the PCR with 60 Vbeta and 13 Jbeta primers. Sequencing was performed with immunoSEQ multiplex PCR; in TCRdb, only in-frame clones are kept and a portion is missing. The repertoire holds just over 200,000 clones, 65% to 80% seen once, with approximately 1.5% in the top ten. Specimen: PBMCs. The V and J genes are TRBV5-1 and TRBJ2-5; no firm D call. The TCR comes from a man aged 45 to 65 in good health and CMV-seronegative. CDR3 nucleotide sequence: TGCGCCAGCAGCTTGTCGGAGACCCAGTACTTC. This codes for CASSLSETQYF.